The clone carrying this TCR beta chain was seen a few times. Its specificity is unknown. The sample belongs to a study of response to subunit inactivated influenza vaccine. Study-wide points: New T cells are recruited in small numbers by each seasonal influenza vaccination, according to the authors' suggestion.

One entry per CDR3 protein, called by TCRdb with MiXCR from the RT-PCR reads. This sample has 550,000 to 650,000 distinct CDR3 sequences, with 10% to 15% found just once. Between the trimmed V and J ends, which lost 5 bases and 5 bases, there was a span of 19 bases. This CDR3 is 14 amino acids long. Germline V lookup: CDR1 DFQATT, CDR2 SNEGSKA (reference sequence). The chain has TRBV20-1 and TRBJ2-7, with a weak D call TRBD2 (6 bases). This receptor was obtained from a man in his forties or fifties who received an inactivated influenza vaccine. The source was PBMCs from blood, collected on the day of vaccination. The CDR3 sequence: CSAPGTYNGDEQYF. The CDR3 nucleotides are TGCAGTGCTCCCGGGACTTACAACGGCGACGAGCAGTACTTC.